The clone carrying this T cell receptor beta chain was recorded many times. Its specificity is unknown. Germline CDR1 reads SGHNT; CDR2 reads YYREEE (reference sequence). The CDR3 runs 15 residues. V trimming: 6 bases; J trimming: 6 bases; junction bases outside the gene matches: 13. These data belong to a study of early T cells in non-severe SARS-CoV-2 infection. Study-level information: The sequenced material was bulk RNA from unsorted whole blood, and its chains were unpaired. Study findings and constraints: Matching with VDJdb favored anti-spike CD8 responses (missing private and CD4 specificities).

Each single cDNA molecule received a unique molecular identifier. Each CDR3 protein gets one entry after TCRdb re-called the 5' RACE reads with MiXCR. The sample has about 45,000 distinct CDR3 sequences, under 14% seen once. The clonotype comes from an adult who was a healthcare worker with PCR-confirmed SARS-CoV-2 infection or an uninfected control (not recorded which). Source material: whole blood. The chain recombines TRBV5-4 with TRBJ2-3, with 7 bases matching TRBD2. The CDR3 sequence is CASTRGTKVVDTQYF. As DNA, the CDR3 is TGTGCCAGCACCCGGGGGACTAAGGTGGTCGATACGCAGTATTTT.